Reported below is one T cell receptor (beta chain). These data come from a study of blood T cell repertoires in COVID-19. Individuals drawn from some 25 US areas were about 18 to 95 years old. Participants' own reports of clinical history determined their cohort assignment. In the original analysis: Amplifying reference gene primers gave estimates of nucleated cell counts. The method was immunoSEQ multiplex PCR; TCRdb's version includes in-frame clones alone and lacks a portion of them. The V and J calls and the clone size are those of that table, but D and trimming were determined from the DNA. This sample has 130,000 or so clones, with around 84% found just once. Germline lookup yields CDR1 GTSNPN and CDR2 SVGIG (reference sequence). Trimming took 0 bases from V and 10 from J, leaving 12 bases between them. The length of the CDR3 is 13 residues.

The sequence came from a man aged 35 to 55 with acute COVID-19. Input material: PBMCs or T cells enriched from blood (not recorded which). This sequence joins TRBV30 and TRBJ1-4; maybe TRBD1 (5 bases). For the CDR3, the DNA is TGTGCCTGGAGTGTGTCCCCCCAGGGAAAACTGTTTTTT. Its translation: CAWSVSPQGKLFF.